This T cell receptor beta chain was obtained from a study of T cells in Graves' hyperthyroidism and ophthalmopathy. Amplification targeted TCR beta CDR3 regions from RNA transcripts. During a first-round RT-PCR of the TCR CDR3, the HTBI primer set was used. TCRdb re-called the multiplex PCR reads through MiXCR, storing one row per CDR3 protein. The sample lists some 620,000 distinct CDR3 sequences; around 15% were seen once. This clonotype was picked up many times. PBMCs came from more than 9 ml fresh peripheral blood. CDR3 length: 15 residues. V lost 5 bases and J 6 bases, leaving 19 bases between the germline ends.

The genes are TRBV12-3 or TRBV12-4 and TRBJ1-2, with D tentatively TRBD1 (6 bases). The sequencing sample was made of blood. The sequence was collected from a young woman with Graves' hyperthyroidism. CDR3: CASSLYATGQDGYTF. The CDR3 region has the DNA TGTGCCAGCAGTCTCTACGCCACAGGGCAGGATGGCTACACCTTC.